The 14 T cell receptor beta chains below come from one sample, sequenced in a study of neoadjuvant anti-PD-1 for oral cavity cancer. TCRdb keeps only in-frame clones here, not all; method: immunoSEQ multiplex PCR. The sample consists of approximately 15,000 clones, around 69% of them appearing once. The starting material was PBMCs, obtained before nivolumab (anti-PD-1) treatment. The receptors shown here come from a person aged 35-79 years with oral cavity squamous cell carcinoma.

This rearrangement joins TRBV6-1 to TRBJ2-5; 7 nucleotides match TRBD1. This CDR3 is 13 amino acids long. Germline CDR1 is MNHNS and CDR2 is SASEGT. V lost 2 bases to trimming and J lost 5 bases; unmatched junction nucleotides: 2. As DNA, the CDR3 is TGTGCCAGCAGTGAAATAGGGGGCGAGACCCAGTACTTC. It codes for CASSEIGGETQYF.

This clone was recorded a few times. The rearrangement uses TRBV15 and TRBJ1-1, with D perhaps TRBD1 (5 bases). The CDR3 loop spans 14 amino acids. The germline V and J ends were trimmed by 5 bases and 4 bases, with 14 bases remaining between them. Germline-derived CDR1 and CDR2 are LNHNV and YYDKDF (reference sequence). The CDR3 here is CATSLGGFGTEAFF. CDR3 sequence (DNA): TGTGCCACCAGCCTGGGGGGATTTGGCACTGAAGCTTTCTTT.

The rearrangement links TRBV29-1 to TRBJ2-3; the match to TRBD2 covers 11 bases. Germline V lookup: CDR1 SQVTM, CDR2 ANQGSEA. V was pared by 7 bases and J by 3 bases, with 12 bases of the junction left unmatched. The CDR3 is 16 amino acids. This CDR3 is CSAARSSGRRTDTQYF. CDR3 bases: TGCAGCGCTGCCCGCTCTAGCGGGAGGAGGACAGATACGCAGTATTTT.

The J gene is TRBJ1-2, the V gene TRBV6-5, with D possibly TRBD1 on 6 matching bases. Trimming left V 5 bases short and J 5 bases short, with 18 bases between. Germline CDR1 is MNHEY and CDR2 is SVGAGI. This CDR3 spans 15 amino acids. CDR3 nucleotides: TGTGCCAGCAGTACCCAGGGAGGGGGGCCATATGGCTACACCTTC. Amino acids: CASSTQGGGPYGYTF.

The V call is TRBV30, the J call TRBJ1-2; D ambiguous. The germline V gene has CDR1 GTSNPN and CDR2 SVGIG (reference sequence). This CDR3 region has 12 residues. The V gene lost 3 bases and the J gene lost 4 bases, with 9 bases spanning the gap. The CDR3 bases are TGTGCCTGGAGCCAAACCCTCTATGGCTACACCTTC. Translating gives CAWSQTLYGYTF.

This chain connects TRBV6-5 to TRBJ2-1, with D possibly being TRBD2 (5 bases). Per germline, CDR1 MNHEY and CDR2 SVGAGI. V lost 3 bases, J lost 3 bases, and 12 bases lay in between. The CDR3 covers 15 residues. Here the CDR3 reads CASSYQDSIYNEQFF. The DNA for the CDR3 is TGTGCCAGCAGTTATCAGGACTCGATCTACAATGAGCAGTTCTTC.

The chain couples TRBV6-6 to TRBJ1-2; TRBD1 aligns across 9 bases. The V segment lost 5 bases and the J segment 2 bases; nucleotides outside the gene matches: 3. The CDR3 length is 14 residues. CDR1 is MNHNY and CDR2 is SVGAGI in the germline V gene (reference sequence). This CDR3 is CASSAGQGNYGYTF. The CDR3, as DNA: TGTGCCAGCAGTGCGGGACAGGGAAACTATGGCTACACCTTC.

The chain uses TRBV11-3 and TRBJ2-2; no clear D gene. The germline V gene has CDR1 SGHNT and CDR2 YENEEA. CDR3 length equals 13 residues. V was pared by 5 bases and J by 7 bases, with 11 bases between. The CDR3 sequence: CASSRPGGGELFF. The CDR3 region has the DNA TGTGCCAGCAGCCGGCCGGGCGGCGGGGAGCTGTTTTTT.

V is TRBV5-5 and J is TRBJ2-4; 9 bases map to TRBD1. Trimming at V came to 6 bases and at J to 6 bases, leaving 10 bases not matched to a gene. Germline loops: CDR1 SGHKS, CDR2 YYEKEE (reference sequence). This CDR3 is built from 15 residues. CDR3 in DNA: TGTGCCAGCACCCCTGAGGACAGGGGAAGAAACATTCAGTACTTC. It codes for CASTPEDRGRNIQYF.

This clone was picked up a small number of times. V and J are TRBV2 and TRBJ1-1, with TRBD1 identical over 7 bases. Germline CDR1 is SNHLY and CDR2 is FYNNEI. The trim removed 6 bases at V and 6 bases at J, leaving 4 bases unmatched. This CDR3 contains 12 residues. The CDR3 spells CASREQGPEAFF. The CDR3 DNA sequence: TGTGCCAGCAGAGAACAGGGGCCTGAAGCTTTCTTT. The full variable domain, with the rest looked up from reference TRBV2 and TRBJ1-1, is EPEVTQTPSHQVTQMGQEVILRCVPISNHLYFYWYRQILGQKVEFLVSFYNNEISEKSEIFDDQFSVERPDGSNFTLKIRSTKLEDSAMYFCASREQGPEAFFGQGTRLTVV.

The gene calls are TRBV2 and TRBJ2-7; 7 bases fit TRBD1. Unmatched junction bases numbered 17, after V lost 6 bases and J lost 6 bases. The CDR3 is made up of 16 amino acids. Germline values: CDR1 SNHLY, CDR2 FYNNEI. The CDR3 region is CASSADRAEVGVEQYF. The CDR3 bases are TGTGCCAGCAGCGCCGACAGGGCAGAGGTCGGGGTCGAGCAGTACTTC.

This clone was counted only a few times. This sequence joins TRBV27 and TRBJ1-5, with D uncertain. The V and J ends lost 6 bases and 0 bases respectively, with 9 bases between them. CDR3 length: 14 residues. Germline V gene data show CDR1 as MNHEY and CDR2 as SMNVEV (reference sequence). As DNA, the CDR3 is TGTGCCAGCAGCCCGCAAGCTAGCAATCAGCCCCAGCATTTT. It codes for CASSPQASNQPQHF.

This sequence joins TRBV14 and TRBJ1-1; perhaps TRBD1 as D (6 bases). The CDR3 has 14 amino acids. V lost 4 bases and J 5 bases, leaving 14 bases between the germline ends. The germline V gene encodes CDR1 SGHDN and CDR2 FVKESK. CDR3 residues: CASSPNRQVTEAFF. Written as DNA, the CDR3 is TGTGCCAGCAGCCCAAATCGACAGGTAACTGAAGCTTTCTTT.

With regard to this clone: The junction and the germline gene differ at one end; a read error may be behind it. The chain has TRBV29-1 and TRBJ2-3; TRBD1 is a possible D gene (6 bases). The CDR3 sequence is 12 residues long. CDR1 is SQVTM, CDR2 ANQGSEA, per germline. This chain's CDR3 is CSIEQGPNTQYF. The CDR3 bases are TGCAGCATTGAACAGGGTCCAAATACGCAGTATTTT.